This T cell receptor beta chain was identified in a study of T cells in Graves' hyperthyroidism and ophthalmopathy. Study findings and constraints: Within blood appeared most thyroid clonotypes that had expanded above 0.001.

V was pared by 4 bases and J by 2 bases, with 5 bases of the junction left unmatched. The CDR3 has 15 residues. The germline V gene encodes CDR1 SGHNT and CDR2 YYREEE (reference sequence). Researchers amplified the TCR beta CDR3 regions from RNA transcripts. With the HTBI primer set, the TCR CDR3 went through a first round of RT-PCR. TCRdb fed the multiplex PCR reads into MiXCR, producing one record per CDR3 protein. The repertoire holds roughly 160,000 distinct CDR3 sequences, with roughly 10% as singletons. Of note for this clonotype: No antigen is known for it.

The sequencing input was blood. This TCR came from a woman younger than 35 with Graves' hyperthyroidism that later progressed to Graves' ophthalmopathy. The genes are TRBV5-4 and TRBJ2-7; 11 bases match TRBD2. The CDR3: CASSLAGGRTYEQYF. CDR3 nucleotides: TGTGCCAGCAGCCTAGCGGGGGGCCGGACCTACGAGCAGTACTTC.